A single sample is the source of the 24 T cell receptor beta chains below, sequenced in a study of blood T cell repertoires in COVID-19 (dated by TCRdb to 2020 to 2022). Library creation used the immunoSEQ multiplex PCR assay. TCRdb retrieved this table from immuneACCESS and kept in-frame rearrangements only. Not all clones are present; in checked studies, unresolved V genes account for under half, and no reason is known for the remainder. This sample holds tens of thousands of clones; 82% were observed only once. Around 19% of the sample is held by the ten biggest clonotypes. The sample consisted of peripheral blood. The source is a human donor in a cohort sampled during active COVID-19.

The genes are TRBV2 and TRBJ2-5; D remains ambiguous. V was pared by 6 bases and J by 2 bases, with 4 bases between. The germline CDR1 and CDR2 sequences are SNHLY and FYNNEI. This CDR3 region has 11 residues. The CDR3 reads CASSPQETQYF. The CDR3, as DNA: TGTGCCAGCAGCCCTCAAGAGACCCAGTACTTC. Full variable domain (missing parts from reference TRBV2 and TRBJ2-5): EPEVTQTPSHQVTQMGQEVILRCVPISNHLYFYWYRQILGQKVEFLVSFYNNEISEKSEIFDDQFSVERPDGSNFTLKIRSTKLEDSAMYFCASSPQETQYFGPGTRLLVL.

The CDR3 spells CASSYWQAQPQHF. The CDR3, as DNA: TGTGCCAGCAGTTACTGGCAGGCTCAGCCCCAGCATTTT. The chain uses TRBV6-6 and TRBJ1-5; D is unresolved. Trimming removed 1 base from V and 6 bases from J, with 7 bases in between. CDR1 and CDR2 (germline): MNHNY, SVGAGI (reference sequence). This CDR3 is built from 13 residues.

The chain recombines TRBV9 with TRBJ2-7; 12 positions match TRBD1. CDR3 size: 18 residues. CDR1 SGDLS and CDR2 YYNGEE come from the germline V gene. The junction had 10 bases not matched to a gene; V was cut back by 1 base and J by 2 bases. In DNA, the CDR3 is TGTGCCAGCAGCGTAACTCAGGGACAGGGGGCGAGTCCCTACGAGCAGTACTTC. Translated, it gives CASSVTQGQGASPYEQYF.

V usage is TRBV6-5 and J usage is TRBJ2-1; TRBD2 aligns across 8 bases. CDR3 size: 13 residues. Germline CDR1 reads MNHEY; CDR2 reads SVGAGI. Trimming at V came to 5 bases and at J to 6 bases, leaving 3 bases not matched to a gene. This chain's CDR3 is CASSPGLVNEQFF. The CDR3 nucleotides are TGTGCCAGCAGTCCGGGACTAGTCAATGAGCAGTTCTTC.

The chain uses TRBV30 and TRBJ1-1, with unresolved D. Germline V gene sequence: CDR1 GTSNPN, CDR2 SVGIG (reference sequence). The CDR3 consists of 13 residues. V lost 2 bases and J 11 bases, leaving 18 bases between the germline ends. The CDR3 sequence: CAWSPTLGSWAFF. DNA of the CDR3: TGTGCCTGGAGTCCAACTCTTGGGAGTTGGGCTTTCTTT.

This clone has only a few counts. The rearrangement joins TRBV7-9 to TRBJ2-7, with a tentative D call TRBD1 (5 bases). The CDR3 covers 12 residues. V was clipped by 4 bases and J by 5 bases, with 9 bases between them. Germline values: CDR1 SEHNR, CDR2 FQNEAQ (reference sequence). CDR3 DNA sequence: TGTGCCAGCAGCTCCGACAGACACGAGCAGTACTTC. This encodes CASSSDRHEQYF.

The chain uses TRBV7-9 and TRBJ1-1; perhaps TRBD1 as D (5 bases). The CDR3 is 14 amino acids. The germline V and J ends were trimmed by 5 bases and 4 bases, with 14 bases remaining between them. CDR1 is SEHNR, CDR2 FQNEAQ, per germline (reference sequence). The CDR3 protein is CASSRTGVGTEAFF. CDR3 nucleotides: TGTGCCAGCAGCAGAACAGGTGTAGGCACTGAAGCTTTCTTT.

This chain links TRBV14 with TRBJ2-5; possibly TRBD2 for D (6 bases). V lost 4 bases, J lost 3 bases, and 12 bases lay in between. Germline V gives CDR1 SGHDN, CDR2 FVKESK. The CDR3 is made up of 14 amino acids. CDR3 amino acids: CASSPSGSEETQYF. CDR3 DNA: TGTGCCAGCAGCCCATCCGGGAGCGAAGAGACCCAGTACTTC.

A few counts support this clone. This chain joins TRBV7-2 and TRBJ2-7, with 10 bases fitting TRBD1. After removal of 5 bases from V and 6 bases from J, the junction contained 7 bases not matched to a gene. Germline-derived CDR1 and CDR2 are SGHTA and FQGNSA. The CDR3 runs to 14 residues. Here the CDR3 reads CASSNRQGAGEQYF. DNA for the CDR3: TGTGCCAGCAGCAACCGACAGGGGGCAGGCGAGCAGTACTTC.

V is TRBV7-8 and J is TRBJ2-7, with 12 bases aligning to TRBD1. Germline values: CDR1 SGHVS, CDR2 FQNEAQ. V shed 4 bases and J 6 bases; nucleotides not matched to a gene: 7. The CDR3 loop spans 15 amino acids. DNA of the CDR3: TGTGCCAGCAGCTCACGGGGGACAGGGGGCGCCGAGCAGTACTTC. Translating gives CASSSRGTGGAEQYF.

V usage is TRBV5-6 and J usage is TRBJ2-7, with D maybe TRBD1 (6 bases). The CDR3 runs to 17 residues. Germline V gene data show CDR1 as SGHDT and CDR2 as YYEEEE. V was pared by 0 bases and J by 5 bases, with 21 bases between. The CDR3 spells CASSLDLTQGSFNEQYF. The DNA of the CDR3 is TGTGCCAGCAGCTTGGACCTCACACAGGGCTCCTTTAACGAGCAGTACTTC. The complete variable domain, with remaining parts taken from reference TRBV5-6 and TRBJ2-7, reads DAGVTQSPTHLIKTRGQQVTLRCSPKSGHDTVSWYQQALGQGPQFIFQYYEEEERQRGNFPDRFSGHQFPNYSSELNVNALLLGDSALYLCASSLDLTQGSFNEQYFGPGTRLTVT.

The chain joins TRBV25-1 to TRBJ1-1; D ambiguous. Trimming pared 3 bases from V and 5 bases from J, leaving 10 bases between. CDR3 length: 13 residues. The germline CDR1 and CDR2 sequences are MGHDK and SYGVNS. CDR3 region: CASSDLPYTEAFF. As DNA, the CDR3 is TGTGCCAGCAGTGATCTCCCGTATACTGAAGCTTTCTTT. The variable domain in full, with the rest retrieved from reference TRBV25-1 and TRBJ1-1, is EADIYQTPRYLVIGTGKKITLECSQTMGHDKMYWYQQDPGMELHLIHYSYGVNSTEKGDLSSESTVSRIRTEHFPLTLESARPSHTSQYLCASSDLPYTEAFFGQGTRLTVV.

This clone was recorded once. The chain combines TRBV9 with TRBJ1-3; D call uncertain. The V end lost 4 bases, the J end lost 4 bases, and 12 bases lay between the germline ends. Germline assignment: CDR1 SGDLS and CDR2 YYNGEE. This CDR3 spans 14 amino acids. The CDR3 region has the DNA TGTGCCAGCAGCCCTGGCCTGCGGGGAAACACCATATATTTT. Its protein is CASSPGLRGNTIYF.

In nucleotides, the CDR3 is TGTGCCAGCAGCTTGGTGCGGGGGGGCCAGGACACCGGGGAGCTGTTTTTT. It codes for CASSLVRGGQDTGELFF. The V gene is TRBV5-4, the J gene TRBJ2-2; 9 bases are shared with TRBD2. Germline CDR1 SGHNT, CDR2 YYREEE (reference sequence). The CDR3 totals 17 residues. With V trimmed by 0 bases and J by 3 bases, 6 bases remained unmatched. Full variable domain (rest looked up from reference TRBV5-4 and TRBJ2-2): ETGVTQSPTHLIKTRGQQVTLRCSSQSGHNTVSWYQQALGQGPQFIFQYYREEENGRGNFPPRFSGLQFPNYSSELNVNALELDDSALYLCASSLVRGGQDTGELFFGEGSRLTVL.

This sequence joins TRBV6-4 and TRBJ1-1, with D perhaps TRBD1 (6 bases). The length of the CDR3 is 13 residues. The V end was cut by 6 bases, the J end by 2 bases, with 10 bases between. Germline V gene lookup returns CDR1 MRHNA and CDR2 SNTAGT. The CDR3, as DNA: TGTGCCAGCAGAACAGGGACCAACACTGAAGCTTTCTTT. Its protein product is CASRTGTNTEAFF.

The chain joins TRBV15 to TRBJ1-4, with 10 bases fitting TRBD1. With V trimmed by 5 bases and J by 3 bases, 12 bases remained unmatched. This CDR3 is 18 amino acids long. Per the germline V gene, CDR1 is LNHNV and CDR2 is YYDKDF (reference sequence). The CDR3 DNA reads TGTGCCACCAGCCGATTCAAGACAGGGGGCTTAGCTAATGAAAAACTGTTTTTT. It yields the protein CATSRFKTGGLANEKLFF.

The gene calls are TRBV12-3 or TRBV12-4 and TRBJ1-2; no firm D call. The CDR3 covers 13 residues. The ends were cut back, 3 bases at V and 4 bases at J, with 9 bases in the middle. This chain's CDR3 is CASSFNSGYGYTF. The CDR3, as DNA: TGTGCCAGCAGTTTTAACTCGGGCTATGGCTACACCTTC.

This rearrangement joins TRBV5-1 to TRBJ2-7; 8 positions agree with TRBD1. Germline trimming cut 1 base from V and 5 bases from J; bases unmatched to any gene: 8. CDR1 is SGHRS, CDR2 YFSETQ, per germline. The CDR3 covers 15 residues. The CDR3 DNA reads as TGCGCCAGCAGCTTGACCGGGACAGGACCGGACGAGCAGTACTTC. Translating it yields CASSLTGTGPDEQYF.

This sequence joins TRBV5-1 and TRBJ1-6; a weak D match, TRBD1 (5 bases). CDR1 is SGHRS and CDR2 is YFSETQ in the germline V gene. This CDR3 is built from 15 residues. V lost 1 base and J 6 bases, leaving 11 bases between the germline ends. CDR3 in amino acids: CASSLQTVGNSPLHF. The CDR3 DNA is TGCGCCAGCAGCTTGCAGACAGTTGGTAATTCACCCCTCCACTTT.

The sample holds a few counts of this clone. The V gene is TRBV30, the J gene TRBJ2-7; TRBD2 matches at 10 bases. The length of the CDR3 is 14 residues. Trimming at V came to 4 bases and at J to 7 bases, leaving 10 bases not matched to a gene. Per the germline V gene, CDR1 is GTSNPN and CDR2 is SVGIG (reference sequence). DNA of the CDR3: TGTGCCTGGACCCTCGGGGCTAGCGGGGGTGAGCAGTACTTC. Translating it yields CAWTLGASGGEQYF.

The chain links TRBV11-2 to TRBJ2-6, with unresolved D. CDR1 SGHAT and CDR2 FQNNGV come from the germline V gene. There are 15 residues in the CDR3. Trimming pared 3 bases from V and 0 bases from J, leaving 6 bases between. The CDR3 region has the DNA TGTGCCAGCAGCTTCGGTTTCTCTGGGGCCAACGTCCTGACTTTC. It specifies CASSFGFSGANVLTF.

The chain recombines TRBV29-1 with TRBJ2-7; tentative D call: TRBD1 (7 bases). The CDR3 totals 13 residues. The germline V and J ends were trimmed by 3 bases and 7 bases, with 16 bases remaining between them. The germline CDR1 and CDR2 sequences are SQVTM and ANQGSEA. Here the CDR3 reads CSVDTGQEGEQYF. The CDR3 coding sequence is TGCAGCGTTGATACAGGACAGGAGGGTGAGCAGTACTTC.

The rearrangement joins TRBV4-1 to TRBJ2-3; 7 bases fit TRBD2. The CDR3 consists of 16 residues. J lost 4 bases, V lost 3 bases, and 10 bases had no gene match. The V gene's germline CDR1 is MGHRA and CDR2 YSYEKL. This CDR3 reads CASSQGRTRAADTQYF. CDR3 sequence (DNA): TGCGCCAGCAGCCAGGGGCGGACTAGGGCGGCAGATACGCAGTATTTT.

CDR3 nucleotide sequence: TGTGCCAGCAGCGCTAGCGGGGGGGGAGATACGCAGTATTTT. Translating gives CASSASGGGDTQYF. This rearrangement joins TRBV7-9 to TRBJ2-3; 12 bases map to TRBD2. This CDR3 has 14 amino acids. Germline CDR1 reads SEHNR; CDR2 reads FQNEAQ (reference sequence). V lost 5 bases, J lost 5 bases, and 2 bases stayed unmatched.